Below are 12 T cell receptor beta chains sequenced from a single sample in a study of blood T cell repertoires in COVID-19. Using immunoSEQ multiplex PCR, the repertoire was profiled, and TCRdb retains in-frame clones only, with some absent. The data hold more than 100,000 clones, with around four fifths observed a single time. Sequencing used peripheral blood. All receptors come from a man in his sixties with active or convalescent COVID-19.

The rearrangement joins TRBV20-1 to TRBJ2-3; a possible D gene is TRBD2 (5 bases). The CDR3 sequence is 13 residues long. The ends were cut back, 3 bases at V and 2 bases at J, with 9 bases in the middle. Germline CDR1 reads DFQATT; CDR2 reads SNEGSKA (reference sequence). The CDR3 loop reads CSASLTTTDTQYF. In nucleotides, the CDR3 is TGCAGTGCTAGTCTGACTACCACAGATACGCAGTATTTT.

This clone was found many times. This sequence joins TRBV6-5 and TRBJ2-5; weak D call: TRBD2 (6 bases). Germline CDR1 reads MNHEY; CDR2 reads SVGAGI. This CDR3 spans 14 amino acids. V shed 11 bases and J shed 5 bases, with 21 bases lying between them. The CDR3 nucleotides are TGTGCCGGCGGGGCCGGGAGAGGTTGGGAGACCCAGTACTTC. Amino acid sequence: CAGGAGRGWETQYF.

This clone was detected only a few times. The V call is TRBV7-2, the J call TRBJ2-1, with D possibly being TRBD2 (6 bases). CDR3 length equals 17 residues. V dropped 2 bases and J dropped 7 bases, with 21 bases sitting between them. Germline CDR1 and CDR2: SGHTA and FQGNSA. CDR3 sequence: CASSLSPSAQSWNEQFF. The CDR3 bases are TGTGCCAGCAGCTTAAGTCCTAGCGCCCAATCGTGGAATGAGCAGTTCTTC. Full variable domain (rest looked up from reference TRBV7-2 and TRBJ2-1): GAGVSQSPSNKVTEKGKDVELRCDPISGHTALYWYRQSLGQGLEFLIYFQGNSAPDKSGLPSDRFSAERTGGSVSTLTIQRTQQEDSAVYLCASSLSPSAQSWNEQFFGPGTRLTVL.

The chain recombines TRBV15 with TRBJ2-1; possibly TRBD2 for D (5 bases). Trimming took 4 bases from V and 8 from J, leaving 12 bases between them. Germline CDR1 and CDR2: LNHNV and YYDKDF (reference sequence). CDR3 length: 13 amino acids. CDR3 nucleotides: TGTGCCACCAGCACAACTAGTCCCGATGAGCAGTTCTTC. It translates to CATSTTSPDEQFF.

A few counts support this clone. The rearrangement uses TRBV5-4 and TRBJ1-6, with D possibly matching TRBD1 (6 bases). CDR1 SGHNT and CDR2 YYREEE come from the germline V gene (reference sequence). Trimming pared 5 bases from V and 7 bases from J, leaving 16 bases between. The CDR3 runs to 15 residues. The DNA for the CDR3 is TGTGCCAGCAGGCCGAAACAGGGATCGAATTCACCCCTCCACTTT. Protein: CASRPKQGSNSPLHF.

The gene calls are TRBV10-3 and TRBJ1-2, with a weak D call TRBD1 (6 bases). The germline V gene encodes CDR1 ENHRY and CDR2 SYGVKD. The germline V and J ends were trimmed by 7 bases and 4 bases, with 22 bases remaining between them. The CDR3 consists of 16 residues. The CDR3 loop reads CAITPRTGSNSYGYTF. In DNA form, the CDR3 reads TGTGCCATCACTCCAAGAACAGGGAGTAATAGCTATGGCTACACCTTC.

The gene calls are TRBV28 and TRBJ1-4, with no clear D. Germline V gene data show CDR1 as MDHEN and CDR2 as SYDVKM. Trimming cost V 2 bases and J 6 bases, with 10 bases left between them. This CDR3 has 14 amino acids. The CDR3 sequence is CASSLGRADEKLFF. The CDR3 DNA is TGTGCCAGCAGTTTAGGGAGGGCCGATGAAAAACTGTTTTTT.

This chain connects TRBV9 to TRBJ2-3; D might be TRBD2 (7 bases). This CDR3 has 14 residues. V lost 7 bases and J 6 bases, leaving 18 bases between the germline ends. The germline V gene encodes CDR1 SGDLS and CDR2 YYNGEE. The CDR3 nucleotides read TGTGCCAGCGGGGGGGGCCATTACTACGATACGCAGTATTTT. Translation: CASGGGHYYDTQYF.

V gene TRBV5-4 combines with J gene TRBJ1-2; 11 bases align to TRBD1. CDR1 is SGHNT and CDR2 is YYREEE in the germline V gene (reference sequence). The CDR3 is 16 amino acids. V lost 2 bases to trimming and J lost 4 bases; unmatched junction nucleotides: 7. In nucleotides, the CDR3 is TGTGCCAGCAGCTTTTATGGGACAGGGGGTTTCTATGGCTACACCTTC. The encoded protein is CASSFYGTGGFYGYTF.

This chain connects TRBV7-2 to TRBJ2-7, with D perhaps matching TRBD2 (5 bases). Germline assignment: CDR1 SGHTA and CDR2 FQGNSA. The CDR3 has 13 residues. V shed 2 bases and J shed 6 bases, with 11 bases lying between them. The CDR3 DNA follows: TGTGCCAGCAGCTTACGGGATCGAGGCGAGCAGTACTTC. Protein sequence: CASSLRDRGEQYF.

The chain combines TRBV20-1 with TRBJ2-7; no firm D call. The CDR3 totals 15 residues. Germline V lookup: CDR1 DFQATT, CDR2 SNEGSKA (reference sequence). Trimming shortened V by 3 bases and J by 0 bases, and 15 bases separated the two germline ends. CDR3: CSASAARSFSYEQYF. Here the CDR3 DNA reads TGCAGTGCTAGTGCGGCTAGATCCTTCTCCTACGAGCAGTACTTC.

This clone was counted a few times. The chain links TRBV5-1 to TRBJ2-5; TRBD1 matches 8 bases. J lost 3 bases, V lost 3 bases, and 10 bases had no gene match. The length of the CDR3 is 16 residues. Germline V lookup: CDR1 SGHRS, CDR2 YFSETQ. The DNA of the CDR3 is TGCGCCAGCAGCTCGTTCCTAACAGGGGGAAAAGAGACCCAGTACTTC. Translation gives CASSSFLTGGKETQYF.